This T cell receptor beta chain is from a study of blood T cell repertoires in COVID-19. Turning to the study itself: Specimens from acute and convalescent COVID-19 originated in the United States, Italy and Spain. Sources were T cells, B-cell-depleted T cells, or PBMCs; the material itself was cDNA or gDNA.

Per the original methods: Amplification of reference gene primers was used by the study to estimate nucleated cell counts. Sequencing was performed with immunoSEQ multiplex PCR; in TCRdb, only in-frame clones are kept and a portion is missing. That table furnishes V, J and clone size, whereas the DNA furnished D and trimming. Here the sample spans about 150,000 clones, 70% to 90% being singletons. Patients at the Seattle site were enrolled during active infection and followed longitudinally. Germline CDR1 ENHRY, CDR2 SYGVKD. This CDR3 is built from 17 residues. The ends lost 2 bases at V and 1 base at J; junction bases unmatched: 10.

The V call is TRBV10-3, the J call TRBJ1-2; 7 bases fit TRBD1. What was sequenced was peripheral blood. This receptor was identified in a man in his sixties with COVID-19, enrolled during active disease. CDR3 coding DNA: TGTGCCATCAGTGAGCCCAAACCGCCAGGGGGTAACTATGGCTACACCTTC. As protein: CAISEPKPPGGNYGYTF.